This T cell receptor (beta chain) stems from a study of OX40 agonist ivuxolimab in advanced cancers. The CDR3 has 17 amino acids. TCRdb's copy holds only in-frame clones and misses some; the assay was immunoSEQ multiplex PCR. In the table there are over 70,000 clones, roughly 90% of which are singletons. This chain joins TRBV12-1 and TRBJ2-3; TRBD2 was called by the table and not checked on the DNA. TRBV12-1 is annotated as a pseudogene. This specimen consisted of CD4+ or CD8+ T cells sorted from blood, obtained in a trial of the OX40 agonist ivuxolimab. This receptor was identified in an adult with an advanced solid tumor such as melanoma, head and neck, liver or kidney cancer. The CDR3 DNA sequence: TGTGCCAGCAGCTTTGTTTGGCATGACTCCTGCACAGATACGCAGTATTTT. Its translation is CASSFVWHDSCTDTQYF.